The 19 T cell receptor beta chains below were found in one sample sequenced in a study of blood T cell repertoires in COVID-19. Libraries were prepared by immunoSEQ multiplex PCR; TCRdb keeps only in-frame clonotypes and omits some of them. The sample includes some 130,000 clones, roughly 86% of them seen just once. Sequencing input: peripheral blood. These receptors were taken from a woman aged 65 to 85 with COVID-19, enrolled during active disease.

This clone was seen a single time. This rearrangement joins TRBV10-3 to TRBJ2-7; 11 bases match TRBD2. In germline, CDR1 is ENHRY, CDR2 SYGVKD. The CDR3 loop spans 15 amino acids. V lost 2 bases, J lost 6 bases, and 6 bases stayed unmatched. The CDR3: CAISEGVAGGPEQYF. CDR3 bases: TGTGCCATCAGTGAGGGGGTAGCGGGGGGGCCCGAGCAGTACTTC.

This chain uses TRBV29-1 with TRBJ1-2, with D maybe TRBD1 (6 bases). The V end lost 6 bases, the J end lost 8 bases, and 19 bases lay between the germline ends. The CDR3 consists of 13 residues. Germline V CDR1 and CDR2: SQVTM, ANQGSEA. CDR3: CSVETTGLRGYTF. The CDR3 DNA follows: TGCAGCGTAGAAACTACAGGGTTGAGGGGCTACACCTTC.

V is TRBV4-2 and J is TRBJ2-1; 10 nucleotides agree with TRBD2. V trimming: 0 bases; J trimming: 1 base; junction bases outside the gene matches: 12. This CDR3 region has 20 residues. The germline V gene encodes CDR1 LGHNA and CDR2 YNFKEQ. Written as DNA, the CDR3 is TGTGCCAGCAGCCAAGATATCCTAGCGGGGGTCCCTGTATCCTACAATGAGCAGTTCTTC. As protein: CASSQDILAGVPVSYNEQFF.

This chain joins TRBV11-2 and TRBJ1-5, with 8 bases identical to TRBD1. Germline values: CDR1 SGHAT, CDR2 FQNNGV. Unmatched junction bases numbered 9, after V lost 5 bases and J lost 6 bases. This CDR3 is 15 amino acids long. CDR3 nucleotides: TGTGCCAGCAGCCCCGGACAGGGCGTAGGTCAGCCCCAGCATTTT. This codes for CASSPGQGVGQPQHF.

V is TRBV4-1 and J is TRBJ1-5, with D perhaps TRBD1 (6 bases). With 0 bases removed from V and 9 bases from J, the gap between germline ends came to 12 bases. This CDR3 region has 14 residues. CDR1 and CDR2 from the germline V gene are MGHRA and YSYEKL. In nucleotides, the CDR3 is TGCGCCAGCAGCCAAGATCCAGGGGTGTTGCCCCAGCATTTT. It specifies CASSQDPGVLPQHF.

J is TRBJ2-2 and V is TRBV14, with 8 bases identical to TRBD2. The germline V gene encodes CDR1 SGHDN and CDR2 FVKESK. The CDR3 loop spans 17 amino acids. The J segment lost 7 bases and the V segment lost 0 bases, leaving 10 bases of the junction unmatched. CDR3 sequence reads: CASSQDGSGVRGGELFF. CDR3 in DNA: TGTGCCAGCAGCCAAGATGGTAGCGGGGTTCGTGGCGGGGAGCTGTTTTTT. Full variable domain (outside the CDR3, taken from reference TRBV14 and TRBJ2-2): EAGVTQFPSHSVIEKGQTVTLRCDPISGHDNLYWYRRVMGKEIKFLLHFVKESKQDESGMPNNRFLAERTGGTYSTLKVQPAELEDSGVYFCASSQDGSGVRGGELFFGEGSRLTVL.

This clone was seen a few times. The chain combines TRBV3-1 (or the pseudogene TRBV3-2) with TRBJ1-3, with a tentative D call TRBD1 (5 bases). CDR3 size: 13 residues. Looked up from germline, CDR1 is LGHDT and CDR2 is YNNKEL (reference sequence). The V end was cut by 4 bases, the J end by 4 bases, with 8 bases between. The CDR3: CASSPGGGNTIYF. The CDR3 DNA reads as TGTGCCAGCAGCCCCGGGGGGGGAAACACCATATATTTT.

The rearrangement joins TRBV5-6 to TRBJ1-3; D call uncertain. Trimming shortened V by 2 bases and J by 0 bases, and 9 bases separated the two germline ends. The germline gives CDR1 SGHDT, CDR2 YYEEEE. The CDR3 is 15 residues long. This CDR3 reads CASSFSRFSGNTIYF. In nucleotides, the CDR3 is TGTGCCAGCAGCTTTTCCAGGTTCTCTGGAAACACCATATATTTT.

The chain links TRBV30 to TRBJ2-3; the D is unclear. The CDR3 contains 12 residues. Trimming removed 2 bases from V and 2 bases from J, with 5 bases in between. Looked up from germline, CDR1 is GTSNPN and CDR2 is SVGIG (reference sequence). CDR3 amino acids: CAWSPPTDTQYF. Here the CDR3 DNA reads TGTGCCTGGAGTCCTCCCACAGATACGCAGTATTTT.

The chain carries TRBV9 and TRBJ2-1; tentatively, D is TRBD2 (6 bases). The germline V gene encodes CDR1 SGDLS and CDR2 YYNGEE. The CDR3 is 13 residues long. Trimming removed 1 base from V and 10 bases from J, with 12 bases in between. The CDR3 region has the DNA TGTGCCAGCAGCGTATTTGCGGGGCGGGAGCAGTTCTTC. Translated: CASSVFAGREQFF.

The CDR3 coding sequence is TGTGCCAGCAGCTTTAGGCTGGGACAGGGAATCGAGCAGTACTTC. Amino acids: CASSFRLGQGIEQYF. This chain joins TRBV5-5 and TRBJ2-7; 9 bases match TRBD1. After removal of 2 bases from V and 6 bases from J, the junction contained 9 bases not matched to a gene. Germline V lookup: CDR1 SGHKS, CDR2 YYEKEE (reference sequence). The CDR3 spans 15 residues.

The chain joins TRBV29-1 to TRBJ1-4; 7 positions match TRBD1. Germline CDR1 is SQVTM and CDR2 is ANQGSEA. CDR3 size: 14 residues. The junction had 8 bases not matched to a gene; V was cut back by 2 bases and J by 8 bases. The CDR3 bases are TGCAGCGTTGAACTCAGGGGGAGAAACGAAAAACTGTTTTTT. This gives the protein CSVELRGRNEKLFF.

The table lists this clone with a count of one. V is TRBV6-5 and J is TRBJ1-2; 7 bases match TRBD1. The CDR3 extends over 15 amino acids. In germline, CDR1 is MNHEY, CDR2 SVGAGI. The junction had 7 bases not matched to a gene; V was cut back by 6 bases and J by 0 bases. CDR3 coding DNA: TGTGCCAGCAGGAATAGGGGGCCGGCTAACTATGGCTACACCTTC. It translates to CASRNRGPANYGYTF.

The genes are TRBV5-6 and TRBJ1-2; 9 positions match TRBD1. The CDR3 length is 15 residues. Per germline, CDR1 SGHDT and CDR2 YYEEEE. V gave up 0 bases and J gave up 3 bases; unmatched junction bases: 3. Here the CDR3 DNA reads TGTGCCAGCAGCTTGGTACGGACAGGGGACTATGGCTACACCTTC. This encodes CASSLVRTGDYGYTF.

The V gene is TRBV30, the J gene TRBJ2-7; tentative D call: TRBD1 (5 bases). V was trimmed by 3 bases and J by 1 base, leaving 7 bases between them. The CDR3 totals 12 residues. CDR1 is GTSNPN and CDR2 is SVGIG in the germline V gene (reference sequence). For the CDR3, the DNA is TGTGCCTGGAGGGACAATTCCTACGAGCAGTACTTC. It yields the protein CAWRDNSYEQYF.

A word on this clone: The sample has other DNA sequences that encode this CDR3 too. V usage is TRBV9 and J usage is TRBJ2-1; D is possibly TRBD2 (6 bases). The CDR3 covers 13 residues. V lost 3 bases, J lost 6 bases, and 10 bases lay in between. The germline gives CDR1 SGDLS, CDR2 YYNGEE. The CDR3 nucleotides read TGTGCCAGCAGCGCGACTAGTCGCAATGAGCAGTTCTTC. Translated: CASSATSRNEQFF.

The chain links TRBV2 to TRBJ2-2; 8 positions match TRBD2. V was pared by 4 bases and J by 5 bases, with 6 bases of the junction left unmatched. The CDR3 extends over 15 amino acids. Germline V lookup: CDR1 SNHLY, CDR2 FYNNEI. CDR3 region: CASSVSRLATGELFF. The CDR3 DNA is TGTGCCAGCAGTGTTTCCCGACTAGCGACCGGGGAGCTGTTTTTT.

In regard to this clone: At the DNA level, this CDR3 is encoded by other sequences in the same sample as well. V usage is TRBV5-1 and J usage is TRBJ1-5; 8 nucleotides align to TRBD1. The V segment lost 0 bases and the J segment 4 bases; nucleotides outside the gene matches: 3. The length of the CDR3 is 15 residues. Germline V lookup: CDR1 SGHRS, CDR2 YFSETQ. The CDR3 sequence is CASSLGDRGNQPQHF. CDR3 DNA sequence: TGCGCCAGCAGCTTGGGCGACAGGGGTAATCAGCCCCAGCATTTT.

As to this clone: The sample contains more than one DNA sequence encoding this CDR3. The chain uses TRBV9 and TRBJ1-2, with a weak D call TRBD1 (5 bases). CDR1 is SGDLS, CDR2 YYNGEE, per germline. The V and J ends lost 0 bases and 0 bases respectively, with 9 bases between them. The CDR3 is 15 amino acids. Here the CDR3 DNA reads TGTGCCAGCAGCGTAGCGGCAGGGTCTAACTATGGCTACACCTTC. Translating it yields CASSVAAGSNYGYTF.